The 12 T cell receptor beta chains reported below all come from one sample, sequenced in a study of response to subunit inactivated influenza vaccine. TCRdb re-analysed the RT-PCR reads in MiXCR, keeping a single row per CDR3 protein. The table shows under 550,000 distinct CDR3 sequences, with 7.6% occurring only once. The sequencing here drew on PBMCs from blood, taken 23 to 25 months after vaccination. These receptors all stem from a man aged 50-75 years who received an inactivated influenza vaccine.

This clonotype was seen at least ten times. The DNA of the CDR3 is TGCAGTGCCCCCGATGCTAGCGGGGCGCACAATGAGCAGTTCTTC. Translated: CSAPDASGAHNEQFF. The chain couples TRBV20-1 to TRBJ2-1, with 9 bases lining up with TRBD2. Unmatched junction bases numbered 11, after V lost 6 bases and J lost 5 bases. Germline values: CDR1 DFQATT, CDR2 SNEGSKA (reference sequence). The CDR3 has 15 amino acids.

The chain has TRBV10-3 and TRBJ2-1; tentatively, D is TRBD2 (5 bases). This CDR3 region has 16 residues. Germline CDR1 and CDR2: ENHRY and SYGVKD. V dropped 3 bases and J dropped 0 bases, with 12 bases sitting between them. The CDR3 nucleotides are TGTGCCATCAGTGACCCACTCCGGGGCTCCTACAATGAGCAGTTCTTC. Translation: CAISDPLRGSYNEQFF.

This clonotype was seen at least ten times. This chain joins TRBV5-1 and TRBJ1-2; D not certain. The CDR3 loop spans 15 amino acids. Trimming took 4 bases from V and 0 from J, leaving 13 bases between them. The germline gives CDR1 SGHRS, CDR2 YFSETQ. The CDR3 DNA reads TGCGCCAGCAGCCGCGACATTTCCACTAACTATGGCTACACCTTC. This sequence encodes CASSRDISTNYGYTF.

The table lists this clonotype with a few counts. The chain has TRBV20-1 and TRBJ2-7; 10 bases match TRBD2. Germline values: CDR1 DFQATT, CDR2 SNEGSKA (reference sequence). V lost 4 bases and J lost 0; bases outside the gene matches: 3. CDR3 length: 14 amino acids. The CDR3 protein is CSAIGTSVSYEQYF. The DNA for the CDR3 is TGCAGTGCTATCGGGACTAGCGTCTCCTACGAGCAGTACTTC.

This chain links TRBV10-2 with TRBJ2-7; 9 bases are shared with TRBD2. V lost 1 base, J lost 4 bases, and 5 bases stayed unmatched. The germline CDR1 and CDR2 sequences are WSHSY and SAAADI. The CDR3 contains 15 residues. The CDR3 protein is CASSEWAGGPYEQYF. The CDR3 DNA is TGCGCCAGCAGTGAGTGGGCGGGAGGGCCTTACGAGCAGTACTTC.

This clonotype was observed many times. The rearrangement links TRBV5-1 to TRBJ1-1; 9 bases map to TRBD1. J gave up 0 bases and V 4 bases, and 4 bases lay outside the gene matches. The CDR3 has 15 amino acids. CDR1 SGHRS and CDR2 YFSETQ come from the germline V gene. CDR3 sequence (DNA): TGCGCCAGCAGCGGGGGGACAGGGATGAACACTGAAGCTTTCTTT. Its translation: CASSGGTGMNTEAFF.

The table lists this clonotype with a few counts. The J gene is TRBJ2-1, the V gene TRBV29-1; D call uncertain. Trimming took 5 bases from V and 5 from J, leaving 4 bases between them. The CDR3 length is 10 residues. Germline CDR1 is SQVTM and CDR2 is ANQGSEA. The CDR3: CSVYHNEQFF. For the CDR3, the DNA is TGCAGCGTTTACCACAATGAGCAGTTCTTC.

In this sample, this clonotype turned up once. The rearrangement links TRBV30 to TRBJ1-4; TRBD1 agrees at 8 bases. V lost 7 bases, J lost 5 bases, and 6 bases stayed unmatched. The CDR3 runs 13 residues. Germline values: CDR1 GTSNPN, CDR2 SVGIG (reference sequence). As DNA, the CDR3 is TGTGCCTCCAACAGGGACAGGAATGAAAAACTGTTTTTT. It specifies CASNRDRNEKLFF.

The V and J genes are TRBV7-8 and TRBJ2-1, with TRBD2 matching over 8 bases. This CDR3 is 19 amino acids long. J gave up 5 bases and V 0 bases, and 15 bases lay outside the gene matches. Looked up from germline, CDR1 is SGHVS and CDR2 is FQNEAQ. The CDR3 DNA follows: TGTGCCAGCAGCTTAGCGTCGGTAGCGGGGAATCTCAGAAACAATGAGCAGTTCTTC. Encoded protein: CASSLASVAGNLRNNEQFF.

The chain couples TRBV5-1 to TRBJ2-1; a possible D gene is TRBD2 (6 bases). V lost 2 bases and J 5 bases, leaving 17 bases between the germline ends. This CDR3 spans 16 amino acids. Per germline, CDR1 SGHRS and CDR2 YFSETQ. The CDR3, as DNA: TGCGCCAGCAGCTTTGGGGGGTTATTGGTAGACAATGAGCAGTTCTTC. It specifies CASSFGGLLVDNEQFF.

This chain uses TRBV29-1 with TRBJ1-1; D unresolved. The CDR3 loop spans 13 amino acids. Germline loops: CDR1 SQVTM, CDR2 ANQGSEA. Trimming removed 7 bases at V and 0 bases at J, with 12 bases between. CDR3 sequence reads: CSAAPRVNTEAFF. CDR3 sequence (DNA): TGCAGCGCAGCACCTAGGGTGAACACTGAAGCTTTCTTT.

This clonotype has more than one count but fewer than ten. V and J are TRBV9 and TRBJ2-5; tentative D call: TRBD2 (6 bases). Germline V gene sequence: CDR1 SGDLS, CDR2 YYNGEE. Trimming removed 3 bases at V and 0 bases at J, with 24 bases between. This CDR3 is built from 19 residues. CDR3 region: CASSAQPGAISWDQETQYF. In DNA, the CDR3 is TGTGCCAGCAGCGCGCAACCGGGAGCTATTTCATGGGACCAAGAGACCCAGTACTTC.